A single sample is the source of the 16 T cell receptor beta chains below, sequenced in a study of T-cell memory formation after mild COVID-19 (dated by TCRdb to about 2021). The library was prepared using 5' RACE. Reads for this sample came from an Illumina NovaSeq 6000. In TCRdb, the public reads were trimmed at Q25 with fastp and aligned with MiXCR, with productive beta chains retained. Identical CDR3 proteins give one entry, which carries the most common genes and DNA. A total of 45,000 to 65,000 distinct CDR3 sequences appear in this sample, more than 8% of them only once. In total, the top ten clones hold about 1.2% of the sample. Material: PBMCs or a T cell subset sorted from them (not recorded which). The receptors shown here come from a young man who had mild COVID-19 (a few samples of this study predate the infection). The sample titles of this study are shuffled in the database, so cell type and time point are left out; the donor was told from shared clones.

The J gene is TRBJ2-3, the V gene TRBV7-2; D is possibly TRBD1 (5 bases). Trimming stripped 5 bases from V and 0 bases from J, with 12 bases between. The CDR3 has 15 residues. Germline lookup yields CDR1 SGHTA and CDR2 FQGNSA. In DNA, the CDR3 is TGTGCCAGCAGCCTCGCAGGACATAGCACAGATACGCAGTATTTT. Translating gives CASSLAGHSTDTQYF.

The chain has TRBV7-9 and TRBJ2-7; D gene ambiguous. V was clipped by 5 bases and J by 4 bases, with 9 bases between them. Germline V gene sequence: CDR1 SEHNR, CDR2 FQNEAQ (reference sequence). This CDR3 spans 12 amino acids. The CDR3 spells CASSPTGYEQYV. The DNA for the CDR3 is TGTGCCAGCAGCCCGACGGGTTACGAGCAGTACGTC.

The V gene is TRBV7-8, the J gene TRBJ2-5; possible D gene TRBD2, 6 bases. Trimming pared 5 bases from V and 3 bases from J, leaving 16 bases between. CDR3 length: 15 residues. From germline, CDR1 is SGHVS and CDR2 FQNEAQ. CDR3 nucleotides: TGTGCCAGCAGCCGGAGGGCAGGGCGGAAAGAGACCCAGTACTTC. Protein: CASSRRAGRKETQYF.

This clonotype was detected ten times or more. The chain uses TRBV6-6 and TRBJ2-5; D uncertain. The ends were cut back, 4 bases at V and 5 bases at J, with 20 bases in the middle. Germline CDR1 and CDR2: MNHNY and SVGAGI (reference sequence). This CDR3 spans 16 amino acids. As DNA, the CDR3 is TGTGCCAGCAGTTCCTCCCTCCTTCCGGTAGGGGAGACCCAGTACTTC. Its translation is CASSSSLLPVGETQYF.

This clonotype was detected only a few times. The rearrangement joins TRBV12-3 or TRBV12-4 to TRBJ2-1; D is undetermined. Trimming cost V 8 bases and J 9 bases, with 14 bases left between them. CDR3 length: 12 residues. CDR3 residues: CASGRPDVEQFF. For the CDR3, the DNA is TGTGCCAGCGGTCGGCCCGACGTTGAGCAGTTCTTC.

This clonotype has ten or more counts. The chain is built from TRBV5-1 and TRBJ2-3, with 14 bases fitting TRBD2. The germline V gene has CDR1 SGHRS and CDR2 YFSETQ. The trim removed 6 bases at V and 6 bases at J, leaving 9 bases unmatched. The CDR3 sequence is 16 residues long. The CDR3 sequence: CASNPGLAGGLDTQYF. In DNA, the CDR3 is TGCGCCAGCAACCCTGGACTAGCGGGGGGCCTCGATACGCAGTATTTT.

This clonotype has ten or more counts. The V gene is TRBV5-1, the J gene TRBJ2-2, with 11 positions matching TRBD1. J was trimmed by 4 bases and V by 7 bases; bases with no gene match: 6. Germline lookup yields CDR1 SGHRS and CDR2 YFSETQ. CDR3 size: 15 residues. The CDR3 here is CASARTGGSTGELFF. In DNA, the CDR3 is TGCGCCAGCGCGCGGACAGGGGGCAGCACCGGGGAGCTGTTTTTT.

The chain couples TRBV7-2 to TRBJ2-5, with a tentative D call TRBD2 (5 bases). The CDR3 length is 14 residues. The germline CDR1 and CDR2 sequences are SGHTA and FQGNSA. V was clipped by 3 bases and J by 0 bases, with 8 bases between them. The CDR3 DNA is TGTGCCAGCAGCTTCTCTAGCTACCAAGAGACCCAGTACTTC. Amino acids: CASSFSSYQETQYF.

This clonotype has only a few counts. CDR3 bases: TGCAGCGTTCGGGGGCCCGACAATCAGCCCCAGCATTTT. As protein: CSVRGPDNQPQHF. V gene TRBV29-1 combines with J gene TRBJ1-5, with a possible D match to TRBD1 (6 bases). CDR1 is SQVTM, CDR2 ANQGSEA, per germline. The ends were cut back, 5 bases at V and 3 bases at J, with 11 bases in the middle. CDR3 size: 13 residues.

Only a few counts were recorded for this clonotype. The rearrangement joins TRBV5-1 to TRBJ2-3, with D perhaps matching TRBD2 (5 bases). Germline loops: CDR1 SGHRS, CDR2 YFSETQ. This CDR3 contains 16 residues. The V gene lost 4 bases and the J gene lost 0 bases, with 15 bases spanning the gap. This CDR3 reads CASSASPRGSTDTQYF. The CDR3 DNA reads as TGCGCCAGCAGCGCAAGTCCCCGGGGAAGCACAGATACGCAGTATTTT.

The chain recombines TRBV4-1 with TRBJ1-3; D unresolved. CDR3 length: 17 residues. Per the germline V gene, CDR1 is MGHRA and CDR2 is YSYEKL. With 1 base removed from V and 0 bases from J, the gap between germline ends came to 13 bases. The CDR3 region has the DNA TGCGCCAGCAGCCAAGGGAGGCAGGAGGGCTCTGGAAACACCATATATTTT. This gives the protein CASSQGRQEGSGNTIYF.

The chain employs TRBV20-1 and TRBJ1-6; D remains ambiguous. Germline loops: CDR1 DFQATT, CDR2 SNEGSKA (reference sequence). This CDR3 spans 15 amino acids. Trimming pared 0 bases from V and 5 bases from J, leaving 11 bases between. The CDR3 region is CSARDYADHNSPLHF. CDR3 nucleotides: TGCAGTGCTAGAGACTACGCAGACCATAATTCACCCCTCCACTTT.

This clonotype was seen more than once but under ten times. The chain couples TRBV5-1 to TRBJ2-7, with unresolved D. This CDR3 is 14 amino acids long. Germline CDR1 SGHRS, CDR2 YFSETQ. V was cut by 0 bases and J by 0 bases, with 7 bases left in between. CDR3 sequence (DNA): TGCGCCAGCAGCTTGGGGACGGACTCCTACGAGCAGTACTTC. This codes for CASSLGTDSYEQYF. The full variable domain, completed using reference TRBV5-1 and TRBJ2-7, is KAGVTQTPRYLIKTRGQQVTLSCSPISGHRSVSWYQQTPGQGLQFLFEYFSETQRNKGNFPGRFSGRQFSNSRSEMNVSTLELGDSALYLCASSLGTDSYEQYFGPGTRLTVT.

This clonotype was seen a few times. One junction end disagrees with the germline gene, perhaps due to a read error. The chain couples TRBV20-1 to TRBJ2-3; 10 nucleotides align to TRBD2. The germline CDR1 and CDR2 sequences are DFQATT and SNEGSKA (reference sequence). The CDR3 runs 15 residues. In nucleotides, the CDR3 is TGCAGTGCTAGACCCAGCGGGGGGGCCACAGATAAGCAGTATTTT. This gives the protein CSARPSGGATDKQYF.

This clonotype was seen more than once but under ten times. This chain uses TRBV9 with TRBJ2-5, with D perhaps matching TRBD2 (5 bases). Looked up from germline, CDR1 is SGDLS and CDR2 is YYNGEE. Trimming took off 6 bases at V and 2 bases at J, with 14 bases between the two ends. The CDR3 is 14 amino acids. The chain's CDR3 is CASTRGIQQETQYF. The CDR3 nucleotides are TGTGCCAGCACCCGAGGGATACAACAAGAGACCCAGTACTTC.

The V gene is TRBV24-1, the J gene TRBJ2-3; D is possibly TRBD1 (5 bases). With 9 bases removed from V and 0 bases from J, the gap between germline ends came to 9 bases. The CDR3 is 13 amino acids. Germline CDR1 and CDR2: KGHDR and SFDVKD. The CDR3 DNA sequence: TGTGCCACCGAAGGACAAAGCACAGATACGCAGTATTTT. This gives the protein CATEGQSTDTQYF.